This record concerns one TCR beta chain sequence. Its target is not known. A far larger clone is off by one base, so a read error is likely. Produced via immunoSEQ multiplex PCR; TCRdb's table is partial and in-frame only. The repertoire consists of 900,000 to 1,200,000 clones, with about 80% occurring once and the leading ten covering 0.6% to 0.75%. V was shortened by 3 bases and J by 7 bases, with 9 bases between the two germline ends. This CDR3 contains 12 residues. CDR1 and CDR2 (germline): SNHLY, FYNNEI. The sample originates from a study of shared clonotypes between healthy human individuals. Points from the study as a whole: Deeper or shallower sequencing was expected to change how clonotypes are shared among donors.

This TCR was sampled from a man between 18 and 35 years old in good health. Some clones in this sample may be carry-over from other donors' samples. The chain joins TRBV2 to TRBJ1-2; no definite D call. The material sequenced was memory CD4+ T cells from PBMCs. Described subset: CD45RA-negative fraction. DNA for the CDR3: TGTGCCAGCAGTGATAACCTGGGTGGCTACACCTTC. Encoded protein: CASSDNLGGYTF.